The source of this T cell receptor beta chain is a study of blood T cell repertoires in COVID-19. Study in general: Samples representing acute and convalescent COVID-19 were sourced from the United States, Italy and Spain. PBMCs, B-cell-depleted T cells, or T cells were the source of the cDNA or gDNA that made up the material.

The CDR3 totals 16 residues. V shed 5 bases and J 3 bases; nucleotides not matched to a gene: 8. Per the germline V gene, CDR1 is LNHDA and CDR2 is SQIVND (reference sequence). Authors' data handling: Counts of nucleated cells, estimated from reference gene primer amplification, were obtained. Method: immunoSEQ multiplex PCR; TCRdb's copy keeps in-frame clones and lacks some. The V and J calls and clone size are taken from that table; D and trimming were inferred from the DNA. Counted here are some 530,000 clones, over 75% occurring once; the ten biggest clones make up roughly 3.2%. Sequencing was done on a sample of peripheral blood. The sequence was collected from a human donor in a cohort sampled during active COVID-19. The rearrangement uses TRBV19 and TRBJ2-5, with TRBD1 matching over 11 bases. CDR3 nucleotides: TGTGCCAGTAGTTCCCGAGGACAGGGGGCGGAAGAGACCCAGTACTTC. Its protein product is CASSSRGQGAEETQYF.